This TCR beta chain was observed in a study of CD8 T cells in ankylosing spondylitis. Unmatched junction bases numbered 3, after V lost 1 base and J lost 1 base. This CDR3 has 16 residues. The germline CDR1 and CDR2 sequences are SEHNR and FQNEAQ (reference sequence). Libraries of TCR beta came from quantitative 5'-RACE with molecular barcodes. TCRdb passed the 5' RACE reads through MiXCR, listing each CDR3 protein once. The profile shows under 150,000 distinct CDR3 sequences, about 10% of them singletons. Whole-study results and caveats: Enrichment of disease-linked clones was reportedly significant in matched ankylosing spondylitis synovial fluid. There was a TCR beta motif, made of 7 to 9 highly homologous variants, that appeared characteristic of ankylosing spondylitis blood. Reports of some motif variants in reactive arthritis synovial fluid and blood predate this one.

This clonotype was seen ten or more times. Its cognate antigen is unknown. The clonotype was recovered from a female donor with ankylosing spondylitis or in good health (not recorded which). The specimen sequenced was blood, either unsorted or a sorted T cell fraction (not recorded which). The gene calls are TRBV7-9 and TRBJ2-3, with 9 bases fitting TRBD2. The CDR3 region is CASSLGASGGTDTQYF. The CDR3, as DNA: TGTGCCAGCAGCTTAGGCGCTAGCGGGGGCACAGATACGCAGTATTTT.